This TCR beta chain is drawn from a study of T cell responses to AZD1222 COVID-19 vaccine. This table comes from immunoSEQ multiplex PCR, and its TCRdb copy is limited to in-frame clones, with some not included. Of about 110,000 clones in the sample, around 89% are singletons; the top ten hold less than 6%. Study-wide findings and caveats: The study reported that nearly half of spike-specific TCRs target unmutated variant regions. The sample set comprised mostly white British donors with more females, and clonal diversity was possibly underestimated. There were vaccine-associated CD4 TCRs across spike, dominant at 160-218 and 743-854. It was only after the peak T cell response that any repertoires were sampled.

Germline loops: CDR1 ENHRY, CDR2 SYGVKD. The V gene lost 0 bases and the J gene lost 3 bases, with 11 bases spanning the gap. The CDR3 consists of 15 residues. Remarks on this clone: Its antigen is undetermined.

Source: peripheral blood, taken on day 0 of AZD1222 vaccination. V and J are TRBV10-3 and TRBJ1-1; D may be TRBD1 (5 bases). This sequence was found in an adult in good health. The CDR3 here is CAISESGRGDTEAFF. The CDR3 DNA reads as TGTGCCATCAGTGAGTCCGGTCGGGGGGACACTGAAGCTTTCTTT.